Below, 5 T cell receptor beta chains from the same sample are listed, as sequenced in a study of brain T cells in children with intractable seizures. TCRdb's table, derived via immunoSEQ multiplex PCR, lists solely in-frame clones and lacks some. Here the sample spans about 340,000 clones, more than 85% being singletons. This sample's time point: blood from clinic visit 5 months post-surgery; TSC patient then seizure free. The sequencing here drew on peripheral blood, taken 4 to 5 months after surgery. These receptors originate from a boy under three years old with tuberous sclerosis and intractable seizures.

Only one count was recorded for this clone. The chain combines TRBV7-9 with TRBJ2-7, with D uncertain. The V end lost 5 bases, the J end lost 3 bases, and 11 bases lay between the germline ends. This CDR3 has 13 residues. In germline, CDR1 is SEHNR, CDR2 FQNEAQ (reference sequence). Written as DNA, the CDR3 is TGTGCCAGCAGCCGCACCCTATTCTACGAGCAGTACTTC. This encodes CASSRTLFYEQYF.

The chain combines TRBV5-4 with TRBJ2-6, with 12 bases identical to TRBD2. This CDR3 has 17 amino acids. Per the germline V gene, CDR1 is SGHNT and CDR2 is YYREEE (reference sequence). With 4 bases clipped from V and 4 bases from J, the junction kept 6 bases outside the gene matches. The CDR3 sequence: CASSLAGGRRGANVLTF. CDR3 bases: TGTGCCAGCAGCCTAGCGGGGGGGCGTAGAGGGGCCAACGTCCTGACTTTC. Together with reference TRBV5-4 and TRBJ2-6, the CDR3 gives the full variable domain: ETGVTQSPTHLIKTRGQQVTLRCSSQSGHNTVSWYQQALGQGPQFIFQYYREEENGRGNFPPRFSGLQFPNYSSELNVNALELDDSALYLCASSLAGGRRGANVLTFGAGSRLTVL.

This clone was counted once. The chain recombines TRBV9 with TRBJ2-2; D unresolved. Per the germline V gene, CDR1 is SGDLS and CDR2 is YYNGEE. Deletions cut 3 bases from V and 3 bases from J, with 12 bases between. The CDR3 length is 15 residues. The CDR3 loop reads CASSGSSGDTGELFF. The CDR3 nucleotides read TGTGCCAGCAGCGGTTCCTCTGGGGACACCGGGGAGCTGTTTTTT.

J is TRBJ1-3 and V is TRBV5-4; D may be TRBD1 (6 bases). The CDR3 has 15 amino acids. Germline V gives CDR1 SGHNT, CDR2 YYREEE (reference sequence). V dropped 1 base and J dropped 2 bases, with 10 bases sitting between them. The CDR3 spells CASSLFQGPGNTIYF. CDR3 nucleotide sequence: TGTGCCAGCAGCTTGTTTCAGGGGCCTGGAAACACCATATATTTT.

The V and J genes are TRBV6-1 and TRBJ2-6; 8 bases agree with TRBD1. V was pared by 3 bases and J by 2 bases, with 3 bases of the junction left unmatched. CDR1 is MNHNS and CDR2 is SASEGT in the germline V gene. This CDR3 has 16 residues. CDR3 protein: CASSDATGAGANVLTF. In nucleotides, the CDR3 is TGTGCCAGCAGTGACGCGACAGGGGCTGGGGCCAACGTCCTGACTTTC.